This T cell receptor (beta chain) appears in the sequencing data of a study of T cells in Graves' hyperthyroidism and ophthalmopathy. Study observations and caveats: Most clonotypes expanded in thyroid above 0.001 were likewise present in blood.

RNA transcripts served as the template for amplifying TCR beta CDR3 regions. HTBI primers drove first-round RT-PCR of the TCR CDR3. MiXCR, run by TCRdb on the multiplex PCR reads, gives a single entry per CDR3 protein. The data hold approximately 430,000 distinct CDR3 sequences, with around 16% observed a single time. The PBMCs studied were ones that came from 10 ml fresh peripheral blood. With 3 bases removed from V and 8 bases from J, the gap between germline ends came to 14 bases. The CDR3 consists of 15 residues. CDR1 and CDR2 (germline): KGHSH, LQKENI. This clonotype has at least ten counts. Antigen: not known.

Material for sequencing was blood. The source of this sequence is a woman aged 18 to 35 with Graves' hyperthyroidism. J is TRBJ1-6 and V is TRBV18; D might be TRBD1 (6 bases). CDR3 residues: CASSPTGRPDSPLHF. The CDR3 region has the DNA TGTGCCAGCTCACCTACAGGGCGACCTGATTCACCCCTCCACTTT.